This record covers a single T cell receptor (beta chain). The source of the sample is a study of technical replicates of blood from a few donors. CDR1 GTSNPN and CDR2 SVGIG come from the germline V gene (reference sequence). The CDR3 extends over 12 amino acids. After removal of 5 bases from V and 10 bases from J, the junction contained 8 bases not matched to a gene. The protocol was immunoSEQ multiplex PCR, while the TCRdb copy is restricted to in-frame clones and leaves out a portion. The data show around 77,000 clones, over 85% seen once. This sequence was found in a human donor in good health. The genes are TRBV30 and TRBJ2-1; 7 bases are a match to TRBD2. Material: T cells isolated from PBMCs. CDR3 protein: CAWVGGSVEQFF. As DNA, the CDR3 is TGTGCCTGGGTGGGCGGGAGTGTAGAGCAGTTCTTC.